This TCR beta chain comes out of a study of neurological immune-mediated disorders. With 10-nucleotide random UMIs, 5'RACE was used to make the cDNA. Each CDR3 protein gets one entry after TCRdb re-called the 5' RACE reads with MiXCR. The repertoire includes tens of thousands of distinct CDR3 sequences, around 3.5% of them detected once, and around 3.2% sits in the top ten. PBMCs numbering 2 million and stored at -80 C yielded the unsorted libraries. V lost 3 bases and J lost 9; bases outside the gene matches: 7. CDR1 DFQATT and CDR2 SNEGSKA come from the germline V gene (reference sequence). The CDR3 length is 14 residues. This clonotype was observed a handful of times.

This chain links TRBV20-1 with TRBJ2-1; TRBD2 matches at 11 bases. This receptor was taken from a woman aged 45-65 years with multiple sclerosis. Sequenced: PBMCs. The CDR3 here is CSARFIAGGREQFF. Here the CDR3 DNA reads TGCAGTGCTAGGTTCATAGCGGGGGGGCGTGAGCAGTTCTTC.